This T cell receptor (beta chain) is from a study of Ad26.COV2.S vaccination and SARS-CoV-2 variants. Assay used: immunoSEQ multiplex PCR; TCRdb lists only in-frame clones, some missing. Among hundreds of thousands of clones, more than 70% were seen once, and the ten largest hold approximately 1.5%. V lost 1 base to trimming and J lost 3 bases; unmatched junction nucleotides: 6. This CDR3 is 15 amino acids long. Germline loops: CDR1 LNHDA, CDR2 SQIVND (reference sequence). Treatment in this sample: around 19 received Ad26.COV2.S at low or high dose, single or two shots; five or six received placebo; per-sample allocation not given. Day 63 after the first vaccine or placebo injection was the time point for sampling.

The specimen comprised peripheral blood, sampled in a trial of Ad26.COV2.S vaccine versus placebo. The sequence was collected from a person aged 18 to 65 who received the Ad26.COV2.S COVID-19 vaccine or a placebo. The chain carries TRBV19 and TRBJ2-7, with 7 positions matching TRBD2. DNA of the CDR3: TGTGCCAGTAGTATAGGGGCTAGCGGATACTACGAGCAGTACTTC. This codes for CASSIGASGYYEQYF.